This TCR beta chain was found in a study of blood T cell repertoires in COVID-19. This clone was found a few times. The CDR3 consists of 17 residues. V dropped 5 bases and J dropped 1 base, with 18 bases sitting between them. The germline CDR1 and CDR2 sequences are SNHLY and FYNNEI. Profiling relied on immunoSEQ multiplex PCR, and the TCRdb table lists in-frame clones only, not all of them. The sample has some 42,000 clones, around 82% seen once. This TCR derives from a man older than 75 with acute or convalescent COVID-19. The sequencing sample was made of peripheral blood. V gene TRBV2 combines with J gene TRBJ1-5; D gene unclear. The CDR3 is CASSPPPGPGSNQPQHF. CDR3 DNA: TGTGCCAGCAGTCCTCCGCCGGGCCCGGGGAGCAATCAGCCCCAGCATTTT.